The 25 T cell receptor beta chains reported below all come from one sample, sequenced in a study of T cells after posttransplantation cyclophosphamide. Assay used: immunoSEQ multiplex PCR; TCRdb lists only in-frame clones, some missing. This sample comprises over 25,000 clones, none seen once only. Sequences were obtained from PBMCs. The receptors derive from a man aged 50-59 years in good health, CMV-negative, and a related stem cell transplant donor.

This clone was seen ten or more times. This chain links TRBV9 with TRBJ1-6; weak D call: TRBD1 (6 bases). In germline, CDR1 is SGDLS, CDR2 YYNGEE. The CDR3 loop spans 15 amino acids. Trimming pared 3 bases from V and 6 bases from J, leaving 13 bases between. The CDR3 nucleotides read TGTGCCAGCAGCGCTACAGGGAGGGCTAATTCACCCCTCCACTTT. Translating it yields CASSATGRANSPLHF.

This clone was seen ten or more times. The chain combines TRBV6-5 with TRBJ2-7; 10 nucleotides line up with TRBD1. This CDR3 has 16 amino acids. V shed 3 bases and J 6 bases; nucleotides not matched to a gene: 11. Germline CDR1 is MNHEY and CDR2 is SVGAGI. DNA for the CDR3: TGTGCCAGCAGTTATCGACAGGGGGCCGGATCTTCCGAGCAGTACTTC. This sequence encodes CASSYRQGAGSSEQYF.

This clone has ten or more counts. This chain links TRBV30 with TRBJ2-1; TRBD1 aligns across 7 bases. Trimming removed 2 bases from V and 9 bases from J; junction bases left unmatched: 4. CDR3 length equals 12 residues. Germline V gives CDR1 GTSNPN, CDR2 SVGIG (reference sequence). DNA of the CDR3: TGTGCCTGGAGTCGAGGGGGCGGTGAGCAGTTCTTC. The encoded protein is CAWSRGGGEQFF.

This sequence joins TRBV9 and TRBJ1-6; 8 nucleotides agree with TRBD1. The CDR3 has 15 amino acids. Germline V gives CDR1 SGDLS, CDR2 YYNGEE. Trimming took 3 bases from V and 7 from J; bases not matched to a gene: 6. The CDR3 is CASSAGQGGNSPLHF. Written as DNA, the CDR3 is TGTGCCAGCAGCGCCGGACAGGGTGGGAATTCACCCCTCCACTTT.

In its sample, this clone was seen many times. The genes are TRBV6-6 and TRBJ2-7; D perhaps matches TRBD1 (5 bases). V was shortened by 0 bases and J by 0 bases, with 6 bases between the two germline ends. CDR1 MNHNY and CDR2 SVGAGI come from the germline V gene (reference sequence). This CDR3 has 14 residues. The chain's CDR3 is CASSYSTDSYEQYF. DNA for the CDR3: TGTGCCAGCAGTTACTCGACAGACTCCTACGAGCAGTACTTC.

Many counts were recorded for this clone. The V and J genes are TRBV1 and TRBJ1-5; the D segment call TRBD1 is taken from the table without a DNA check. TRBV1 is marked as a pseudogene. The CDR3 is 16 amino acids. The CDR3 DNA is TGCACCAGCAGCCAACCTGACACAGGGTACGATCAGCCCCAGCATTTT. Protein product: CTSSQPDTGYDQPQHF.

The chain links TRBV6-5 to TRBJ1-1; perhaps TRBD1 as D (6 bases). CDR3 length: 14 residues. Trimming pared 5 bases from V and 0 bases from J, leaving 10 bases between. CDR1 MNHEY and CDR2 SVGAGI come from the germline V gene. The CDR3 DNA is TGTGCCAGCAGTGAGCAGGGGTTGAACACTGAAGCTTTCTTT. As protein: CASSEQGLNTEAFF.

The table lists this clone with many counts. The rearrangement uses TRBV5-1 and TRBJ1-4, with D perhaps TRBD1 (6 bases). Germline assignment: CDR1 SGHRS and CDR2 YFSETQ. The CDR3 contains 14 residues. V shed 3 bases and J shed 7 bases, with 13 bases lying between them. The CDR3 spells CASSSQGRGEKLFF. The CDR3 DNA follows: TGCGCCAGCAGCTCACAGGGAAGGGGTGAAAAACTGTTTTTT.

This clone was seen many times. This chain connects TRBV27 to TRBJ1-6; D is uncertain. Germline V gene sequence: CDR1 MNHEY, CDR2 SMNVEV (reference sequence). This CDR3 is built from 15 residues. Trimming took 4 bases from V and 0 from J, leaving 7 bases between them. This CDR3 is CASSSGSSYNSPLHF. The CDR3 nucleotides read TGTGCCAGCAGTTCAGGCAGCTCCTATAATTCACCCCTCCACTTT.

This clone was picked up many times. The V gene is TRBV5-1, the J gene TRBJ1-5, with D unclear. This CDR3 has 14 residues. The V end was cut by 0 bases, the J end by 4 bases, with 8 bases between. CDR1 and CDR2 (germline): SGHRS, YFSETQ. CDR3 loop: CASSLGGANQPQHF. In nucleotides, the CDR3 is TGCGCCAGCAGCTTGGGCGGTGCAAATCAGCCCCAGCATTTT.

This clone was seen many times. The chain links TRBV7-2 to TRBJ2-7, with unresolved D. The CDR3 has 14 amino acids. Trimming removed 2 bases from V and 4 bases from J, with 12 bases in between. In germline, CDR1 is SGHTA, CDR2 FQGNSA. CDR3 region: CASSLTARRYEQYF. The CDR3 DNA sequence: TGTGCCAGCAGCTTAACCGCGAGAAGATACGAGCAGTACTTC.

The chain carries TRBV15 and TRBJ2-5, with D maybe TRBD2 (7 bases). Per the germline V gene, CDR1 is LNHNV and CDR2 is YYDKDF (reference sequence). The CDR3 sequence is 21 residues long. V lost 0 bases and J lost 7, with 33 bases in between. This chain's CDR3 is CATSRDRDYRAGVTAGRTQYF. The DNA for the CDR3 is TGTGCCACCAGCAGAGATCGGGATTACAGGGCGGGGGTTACCGCCGGTCGGACCCAGTACTTC.

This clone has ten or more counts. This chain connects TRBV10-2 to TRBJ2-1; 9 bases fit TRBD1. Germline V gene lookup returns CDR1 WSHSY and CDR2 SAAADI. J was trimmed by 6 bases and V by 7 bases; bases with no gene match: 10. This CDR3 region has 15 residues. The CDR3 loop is CASNTRTGAFNEQFF. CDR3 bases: TGCGCCAGCAATACAAGGACAGGGGCGTTCAATGAGCAGTTCTTC.

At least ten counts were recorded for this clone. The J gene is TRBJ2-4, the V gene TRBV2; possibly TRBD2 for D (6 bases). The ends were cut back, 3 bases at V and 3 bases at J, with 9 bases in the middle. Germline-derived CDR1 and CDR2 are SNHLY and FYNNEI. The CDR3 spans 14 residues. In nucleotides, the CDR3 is TGTGCCAGCAGTGATTCGGGGGTCAAAAACATTCAGTACTTC. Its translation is CASSDSGVKNIQYF. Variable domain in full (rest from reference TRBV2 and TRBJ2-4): EPEVTQTPSHQVTQMGQEVILRCVPISNHLYFYWYRQILGQKVEFLVSFYNNEISEKSEIFDDQFSVERPDGSNFTLKIRSTKLEDSAMYFCASSDSGVKNIQYFGAGTRLSVL.

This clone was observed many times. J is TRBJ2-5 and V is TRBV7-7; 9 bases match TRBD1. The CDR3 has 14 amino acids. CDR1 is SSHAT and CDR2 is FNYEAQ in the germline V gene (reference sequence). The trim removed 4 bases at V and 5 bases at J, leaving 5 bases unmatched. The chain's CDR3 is CASSYRTGDETQYF. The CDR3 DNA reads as TGTGCCAGCAGCTACCGGACAGGGGATGAGACCCAGTACTTC.

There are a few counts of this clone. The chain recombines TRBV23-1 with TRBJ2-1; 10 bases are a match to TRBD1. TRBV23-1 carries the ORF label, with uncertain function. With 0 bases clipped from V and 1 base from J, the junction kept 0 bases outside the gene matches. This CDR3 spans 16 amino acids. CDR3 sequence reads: CASSQSGQGSYNEQFF. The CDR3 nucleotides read TGCGCCAGCAGTCAATCGGGACAGGGGTCCTACAATGAGCAGTTCTTC.

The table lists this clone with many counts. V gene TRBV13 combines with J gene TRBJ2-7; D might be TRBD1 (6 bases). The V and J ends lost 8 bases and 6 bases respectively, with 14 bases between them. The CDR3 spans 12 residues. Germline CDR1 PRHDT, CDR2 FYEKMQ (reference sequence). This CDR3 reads CASRYREGEQYF. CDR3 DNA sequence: TGTGCCAGCCGCTACAGGGAAGGCGAGCAGTACTTC.

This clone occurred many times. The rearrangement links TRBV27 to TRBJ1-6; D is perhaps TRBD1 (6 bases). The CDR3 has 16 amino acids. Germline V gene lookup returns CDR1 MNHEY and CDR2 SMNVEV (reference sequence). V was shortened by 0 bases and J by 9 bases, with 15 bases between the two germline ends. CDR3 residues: CASSLSQGPNGSPLHF. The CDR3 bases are TGTGCCAGCAGTTTATCACAGGGCCCTAATGGTTCACCCCTCCACTTT.

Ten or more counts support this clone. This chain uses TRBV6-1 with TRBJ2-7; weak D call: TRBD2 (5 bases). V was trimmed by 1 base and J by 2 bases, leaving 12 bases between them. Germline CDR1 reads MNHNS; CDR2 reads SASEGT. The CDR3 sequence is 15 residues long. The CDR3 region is CASSEVANGAYEQYF. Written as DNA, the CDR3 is TGTGCCAGCAGTGAAGTGGCTAACGGGGCCTACGAGCAGTACTTC.

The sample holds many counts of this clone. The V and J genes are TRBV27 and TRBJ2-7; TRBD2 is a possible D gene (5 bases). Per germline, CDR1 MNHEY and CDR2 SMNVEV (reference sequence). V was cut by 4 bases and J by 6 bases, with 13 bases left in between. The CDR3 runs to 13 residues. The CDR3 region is CASSWAGSSEQYF. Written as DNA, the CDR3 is TGTGCCAGCAGTTGGGCGGGTAGCTCCGAGCAGTACTTC.

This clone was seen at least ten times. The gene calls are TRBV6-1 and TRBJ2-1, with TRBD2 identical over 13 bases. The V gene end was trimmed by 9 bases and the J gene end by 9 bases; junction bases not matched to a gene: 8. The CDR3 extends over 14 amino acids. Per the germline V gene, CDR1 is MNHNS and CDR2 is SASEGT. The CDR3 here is CASTSGRASSEQFF. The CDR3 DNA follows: TGTGCCAGTACTAGCGGGAGGGCATCAAGTGAGCAGTTCTTC.

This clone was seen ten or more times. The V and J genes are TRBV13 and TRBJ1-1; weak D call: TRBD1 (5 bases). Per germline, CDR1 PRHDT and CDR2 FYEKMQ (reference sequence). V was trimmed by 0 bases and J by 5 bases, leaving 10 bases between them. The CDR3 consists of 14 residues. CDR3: CASSLGAGRTEAFF. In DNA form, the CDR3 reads TGTGCCAGCAGCTTAGGCGCGGGGCGGACTGAAGCTTTCTTT.

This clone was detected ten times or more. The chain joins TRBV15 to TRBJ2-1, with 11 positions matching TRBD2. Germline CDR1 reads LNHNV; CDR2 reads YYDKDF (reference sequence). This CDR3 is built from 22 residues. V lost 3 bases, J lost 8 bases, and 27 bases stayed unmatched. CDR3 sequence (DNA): TGTGCCACCAGCAGTTCCCTGCGGACTAGCGGGTACTATAGCGGGAGGGTGTATGAGCAGTTCTTC. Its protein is CATSSSLRTSGYYSGRVYEQFF.

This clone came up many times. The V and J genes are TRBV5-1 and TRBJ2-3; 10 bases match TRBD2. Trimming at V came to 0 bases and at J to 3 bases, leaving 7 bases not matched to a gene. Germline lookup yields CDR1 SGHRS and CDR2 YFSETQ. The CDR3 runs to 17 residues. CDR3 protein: CASSLGVLAGVTDTQYF. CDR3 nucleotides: TGCGCCAGCAGCTTGGGTGTCCTAGCGGGGGTGACAGATACGCAGTATTTT.

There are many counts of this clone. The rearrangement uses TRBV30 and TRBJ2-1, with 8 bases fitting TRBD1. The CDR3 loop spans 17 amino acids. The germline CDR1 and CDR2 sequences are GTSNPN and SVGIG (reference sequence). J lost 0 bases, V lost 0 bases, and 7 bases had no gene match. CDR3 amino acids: CAWSVDRGFSSYNEQFF. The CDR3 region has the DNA TGTGCCTGGAGTGTCGACAGGGGCTTTAGCTCCTACAATGAGCAGTTCTTC.